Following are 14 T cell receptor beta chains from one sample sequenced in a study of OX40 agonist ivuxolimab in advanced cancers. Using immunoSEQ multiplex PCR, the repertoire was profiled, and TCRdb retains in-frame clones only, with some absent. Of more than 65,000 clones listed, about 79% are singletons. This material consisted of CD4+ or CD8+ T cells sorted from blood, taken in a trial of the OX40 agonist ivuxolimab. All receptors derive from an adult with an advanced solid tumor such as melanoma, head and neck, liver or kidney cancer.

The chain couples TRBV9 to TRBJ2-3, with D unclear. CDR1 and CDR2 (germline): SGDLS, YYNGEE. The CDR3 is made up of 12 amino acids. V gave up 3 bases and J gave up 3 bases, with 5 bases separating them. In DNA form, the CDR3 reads TGTGCCAGCAGCGGGCTTACAGATACGCAGTATTTT. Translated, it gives CASSGLTDTQYF.

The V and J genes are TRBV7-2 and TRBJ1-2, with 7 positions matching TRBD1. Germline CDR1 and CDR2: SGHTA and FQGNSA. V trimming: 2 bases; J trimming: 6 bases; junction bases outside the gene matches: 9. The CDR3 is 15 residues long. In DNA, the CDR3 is TGTGCCAGCAGCTTATTCCGGAGGGGGCAGGATGGCTACACCTTC. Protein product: CASSLFRRGQDGYTF.

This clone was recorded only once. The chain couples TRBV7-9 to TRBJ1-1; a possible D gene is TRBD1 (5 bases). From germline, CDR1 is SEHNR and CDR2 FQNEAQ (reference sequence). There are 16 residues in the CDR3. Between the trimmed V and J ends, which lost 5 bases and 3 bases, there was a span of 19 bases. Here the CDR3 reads CASSKAGTRKDTEAFF. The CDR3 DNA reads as TGTGCCAGCAGCAAGGCGGGGACGCGTAAGGACACTGAAGCTTTCTTT.

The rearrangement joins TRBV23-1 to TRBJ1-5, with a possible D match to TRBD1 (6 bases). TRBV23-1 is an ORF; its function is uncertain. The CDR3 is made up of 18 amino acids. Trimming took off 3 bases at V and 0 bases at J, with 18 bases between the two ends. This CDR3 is CASSQKQGEGYSNQPQHF. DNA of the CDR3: TGCGCCAGCAGTCAGAAACAGGGTGAGGGGTATAGCAATCAGCCCCAGCATTTT.

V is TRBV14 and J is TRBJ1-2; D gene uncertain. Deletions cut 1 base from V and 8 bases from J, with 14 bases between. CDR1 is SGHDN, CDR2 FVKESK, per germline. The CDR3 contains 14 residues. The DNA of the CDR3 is TGTGCCAGCAGCCAAGTACAAACTGATGACGGCTACACCTTC. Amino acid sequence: CASSQVQTDDGYTF.

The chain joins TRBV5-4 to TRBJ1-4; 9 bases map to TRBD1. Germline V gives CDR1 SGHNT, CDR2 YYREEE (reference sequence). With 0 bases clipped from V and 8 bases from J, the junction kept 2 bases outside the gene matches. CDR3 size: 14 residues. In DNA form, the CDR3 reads TGTGCCAGCAGCTTGGGGGACAGGGACGAAAAACTGTTTTTT. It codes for CASSLGDRDEKLFF.

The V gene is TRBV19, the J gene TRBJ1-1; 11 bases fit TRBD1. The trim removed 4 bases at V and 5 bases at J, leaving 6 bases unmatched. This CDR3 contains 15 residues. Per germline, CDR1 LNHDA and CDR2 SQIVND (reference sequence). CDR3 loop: CASSRGTGGQTEAFF. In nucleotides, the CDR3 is TGTGCCAGTAGTAGGGGGACAGGGGGGCAAACTGAAGCTTTCTTT.

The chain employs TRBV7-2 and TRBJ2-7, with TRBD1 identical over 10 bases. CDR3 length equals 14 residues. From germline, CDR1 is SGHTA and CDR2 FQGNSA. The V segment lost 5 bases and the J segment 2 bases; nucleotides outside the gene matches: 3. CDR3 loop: CASSRDRGPYEQYF. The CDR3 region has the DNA TGTGCCAGCAGCCGGGACAGGGGCCCCTACGAGCAGTACTTC.

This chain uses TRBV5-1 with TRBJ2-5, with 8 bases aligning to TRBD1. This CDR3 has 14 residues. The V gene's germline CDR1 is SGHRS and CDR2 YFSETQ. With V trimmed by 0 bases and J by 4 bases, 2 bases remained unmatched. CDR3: CASSLGRGRETQYF. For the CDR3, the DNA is TGCGCCAGCAGCTTGGGCAGGGGGCGAGAGACCCAGTACTTC.

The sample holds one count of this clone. CDR3: CASSSLAGEETQYF. CDR3 nucleotide sequence: TGCGCCAGCAGCTCCCTAGCGGGGGAAGAGACCCAGTACTTC. The chain employs TRBV5-1 and TRBJ2-5; the match to TRBD2 covers 10 bases. Germline CDR1 and CDR2: SGHRS and YFSETQ. The CDR3 length is 14 residues. The junction had 2 bases not matched to a gene; V was cut back by 3 bases and J by 3 bases. The whole variable domain, filled in from reference TRBV5-1 and TRBJ2-5, reads KAGVTQTPRYLIKTRGQQVTLSCSPISGHRSVSWYQQTPGQGLQFLFEYFSETQRNKGNFPGRFSGRQFSNSRSEMNVSTLELGDSALYLCASSSLAGEETQYFGPGTRLLVL.

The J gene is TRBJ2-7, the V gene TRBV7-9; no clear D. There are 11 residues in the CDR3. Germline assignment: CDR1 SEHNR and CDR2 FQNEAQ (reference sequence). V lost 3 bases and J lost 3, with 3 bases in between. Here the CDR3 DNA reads TGTGCCAGCAGCTTGAGCTACGAGCAGTACTTC. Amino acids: CASSLSYEQYF.

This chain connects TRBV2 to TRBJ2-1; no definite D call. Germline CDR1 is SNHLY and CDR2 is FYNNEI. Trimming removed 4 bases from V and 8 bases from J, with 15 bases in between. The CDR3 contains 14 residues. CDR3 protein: CASSGRTFVDEQFF. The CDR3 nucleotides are TGTGCCAGCAGTGGGCGGACCTTTGTGGATGAGCAGTTCTTC. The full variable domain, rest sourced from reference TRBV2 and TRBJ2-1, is EPEVTQTPSHQVTQMGQEVILRCVPISNHLYFYWYRQILGQKVEFLVSFYNNEISEKSEIFDDQFSVERPDGSNFTLKIRSTKLEDSAMYFCASSGRTFVDEQFFGPGTRLTVL.

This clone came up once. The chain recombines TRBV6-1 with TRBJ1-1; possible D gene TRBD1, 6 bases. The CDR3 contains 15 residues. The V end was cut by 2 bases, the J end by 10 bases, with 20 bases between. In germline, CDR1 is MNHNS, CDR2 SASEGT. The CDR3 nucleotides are TGTGCCAGCAGTGAATTCCCCGGCAGGGGCAAGGCAGCTTTCTTT. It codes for CASSEFPGRGKAAFF.

CDR3 DNA sequence: TGCGCCAGCAGCCCGGGCCCTACTAGCGGGGAAGAGACCCAGTACTTC. It translates to CASSPGPTSGEETQYF. J is TRBJ2-5 and V is TRBV5-1, with TRBD2 identical over 10 bases. The CDR3 extends over 16 amino acids. Germline CDR1 reads SGHRS; CDR2 reads YFSETQ. With 4 bases clipped from V and 3 bases from J, the junction kept 9 bases outside the gene matches.